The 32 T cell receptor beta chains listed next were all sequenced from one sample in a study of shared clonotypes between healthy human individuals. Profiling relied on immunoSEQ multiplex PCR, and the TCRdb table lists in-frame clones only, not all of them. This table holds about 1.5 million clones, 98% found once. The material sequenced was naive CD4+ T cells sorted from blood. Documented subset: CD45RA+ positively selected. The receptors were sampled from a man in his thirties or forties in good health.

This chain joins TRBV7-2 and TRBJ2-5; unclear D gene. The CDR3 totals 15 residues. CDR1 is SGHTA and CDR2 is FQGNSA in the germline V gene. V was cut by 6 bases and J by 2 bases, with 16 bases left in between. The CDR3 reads CASSLSSVRQETQYF. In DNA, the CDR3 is TGTGCCAGCAGTTTGTCGTCCGTTCGTCAAGAGACCCAGTACTTC.

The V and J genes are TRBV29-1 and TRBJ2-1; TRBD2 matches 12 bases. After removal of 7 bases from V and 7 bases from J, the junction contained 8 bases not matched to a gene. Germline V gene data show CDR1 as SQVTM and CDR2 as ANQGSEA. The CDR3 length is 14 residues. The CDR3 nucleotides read TGCAGCGGGGGTTCGACTAGCGGGAGTAATGAGCAGTTCTTC. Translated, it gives CSGGSTSGSNEQFF.

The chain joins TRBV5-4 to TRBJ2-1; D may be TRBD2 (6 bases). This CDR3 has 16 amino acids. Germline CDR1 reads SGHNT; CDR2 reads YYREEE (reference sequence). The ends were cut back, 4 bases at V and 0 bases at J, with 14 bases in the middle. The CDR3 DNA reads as TGTGCCAGCAGCCCGGGGCGGGGAAGCTCCTACAATGAGCAGTTCTTC. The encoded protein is CASSPGRGSSYNEQFF. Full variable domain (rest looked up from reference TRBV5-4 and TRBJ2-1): ETGVTQSPTHLIKTRGQQVTLRCSSQSGHNTVSWYQQALGQGPQFIFQYYREEENGRGNFPPRFSGLQFPNYSSELNVNALELDDSALYLCASSPGRGSSYNEQFFGPGTRLTVL.

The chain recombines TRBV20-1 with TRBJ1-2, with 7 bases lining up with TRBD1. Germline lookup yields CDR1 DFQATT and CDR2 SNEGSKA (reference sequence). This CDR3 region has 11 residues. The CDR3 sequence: CSAGTDNGYTF. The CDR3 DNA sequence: TGCAGCGCCGGGACAGATAATGGCTACACCTTC.

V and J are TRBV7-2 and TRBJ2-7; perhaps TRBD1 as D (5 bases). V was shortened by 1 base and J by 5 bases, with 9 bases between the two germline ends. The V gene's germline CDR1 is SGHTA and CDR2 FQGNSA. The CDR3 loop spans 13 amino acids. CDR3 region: CASSLVRGHEQYF. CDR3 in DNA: TGTGCCAGCAGCTTAGTAAGGGGCCACGAGCAGTACTTC.

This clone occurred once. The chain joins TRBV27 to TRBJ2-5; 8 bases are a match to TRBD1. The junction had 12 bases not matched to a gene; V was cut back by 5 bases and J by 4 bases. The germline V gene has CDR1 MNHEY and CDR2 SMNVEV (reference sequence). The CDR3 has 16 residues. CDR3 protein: CASSPTPAGGVETQYF. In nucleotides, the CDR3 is TGTGCCAGCAGTCCCACTCCGGCAGGGGGCGTAGAGACCCAGTACTTC.

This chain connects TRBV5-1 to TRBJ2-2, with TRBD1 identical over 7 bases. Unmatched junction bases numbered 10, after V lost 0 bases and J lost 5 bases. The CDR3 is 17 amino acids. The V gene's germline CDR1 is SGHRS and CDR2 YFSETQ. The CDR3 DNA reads TGCGCCAGCAGCTTGGCCCTCCCGACAGGGTATACCGGGGAGCTGTTTTTT. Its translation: CASSLALPTGYTGELFF.

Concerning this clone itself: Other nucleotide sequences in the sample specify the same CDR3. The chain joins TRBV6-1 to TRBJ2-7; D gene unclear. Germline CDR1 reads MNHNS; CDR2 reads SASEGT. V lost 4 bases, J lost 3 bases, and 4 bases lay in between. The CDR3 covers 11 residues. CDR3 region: CASSVVYEQYF. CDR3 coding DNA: TGTGCCAGCAGTGTTGTCTACGAGCAGTACTTC.

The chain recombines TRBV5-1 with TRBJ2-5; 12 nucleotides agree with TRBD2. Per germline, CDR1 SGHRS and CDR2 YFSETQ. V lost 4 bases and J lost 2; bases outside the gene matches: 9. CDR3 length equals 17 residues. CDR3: CASSPAGTSGSQETQYF. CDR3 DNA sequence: TGCGCCAGCAGCCCAGCCGGGACTAGCGGGTCACAAGAGACCCAGTACTTC.

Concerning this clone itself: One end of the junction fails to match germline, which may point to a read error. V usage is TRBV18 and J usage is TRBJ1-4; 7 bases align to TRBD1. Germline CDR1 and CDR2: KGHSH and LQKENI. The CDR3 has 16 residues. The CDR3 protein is CACSRSRQGTNEKLFF. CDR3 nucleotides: TGTGCCTGCTCCCGAAGCCGACAGGGAACTAATGAAAAACTGTTTTTT.

The CDR3 DNA follows: TGTGCCAGCTCTGATCTAGGCCGGGCCCAGTACTTC. It codes for CASSDLGRAQYF. This sequence joins TRBV18 and TRBJ2-5; D not resolved. The V end was cut by 6 bases, the J end by 9 bases, with 14 bases between. The CDR3 extends over 12 amino acids. Germline V gene lookup returns CDR1 KGHSH and CDR2 LQKENI.

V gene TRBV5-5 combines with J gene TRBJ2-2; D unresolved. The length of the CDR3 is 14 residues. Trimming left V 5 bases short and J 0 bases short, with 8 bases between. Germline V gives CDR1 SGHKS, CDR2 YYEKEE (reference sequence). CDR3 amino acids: CASRPQANTGELFF. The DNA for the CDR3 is TGTGCCAGCAGGCCGCAGGCGAACACCGGGGAGCTGTTTTTT. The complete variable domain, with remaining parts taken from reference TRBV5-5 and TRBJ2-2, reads DAGVTQSPTHLIKTRGQQVTLRCSPISGHKSVSWYQQVLGQGPQFIFQYYEKEERGRGNFPDRFSARQFPNYSSELNVNALLLGDSALYLCASRPQANTGELFFGEGSRLTVL.

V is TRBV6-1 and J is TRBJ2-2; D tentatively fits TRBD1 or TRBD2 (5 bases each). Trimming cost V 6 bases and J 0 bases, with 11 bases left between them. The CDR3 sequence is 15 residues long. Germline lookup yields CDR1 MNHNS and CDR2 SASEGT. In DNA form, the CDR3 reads TGTGCCAGCAGGGGTAAGGGACCGAACACCGGGGAGCTGTTTTTT. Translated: CASRGKGPNTGELFF.

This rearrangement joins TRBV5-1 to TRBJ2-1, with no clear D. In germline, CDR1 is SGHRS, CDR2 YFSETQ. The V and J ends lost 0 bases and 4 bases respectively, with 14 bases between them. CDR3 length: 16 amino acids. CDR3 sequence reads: CASSLVTPSKYNEQFF. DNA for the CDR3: TGCGCCAGCAGCTTGGTAACCCCCTCTAAGTACAATGAGCAGTTCTTC.

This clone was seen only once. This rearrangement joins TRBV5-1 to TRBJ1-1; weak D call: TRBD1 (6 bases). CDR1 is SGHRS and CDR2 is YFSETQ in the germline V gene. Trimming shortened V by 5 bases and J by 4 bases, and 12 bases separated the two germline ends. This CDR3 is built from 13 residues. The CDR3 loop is CASRTGWGTEAFF. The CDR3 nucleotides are TGCGCCAGCAGGACAGGTTGGGGCACTGAAGCTTTCTTT.

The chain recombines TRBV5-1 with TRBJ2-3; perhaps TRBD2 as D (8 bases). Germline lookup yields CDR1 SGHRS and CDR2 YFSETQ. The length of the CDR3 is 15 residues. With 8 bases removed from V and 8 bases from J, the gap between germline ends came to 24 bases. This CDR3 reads CASTGTAGAEGTQYF. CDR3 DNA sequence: TGCGCCAGTACCGGGACAGCGGGAGCAGAGGGTACGCAGTATTTT.

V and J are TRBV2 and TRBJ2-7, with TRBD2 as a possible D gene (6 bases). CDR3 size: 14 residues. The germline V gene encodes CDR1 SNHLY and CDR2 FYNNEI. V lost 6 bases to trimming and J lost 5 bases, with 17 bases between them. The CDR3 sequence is CASSQEAGPNEQYF. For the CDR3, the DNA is TGTGCCAGCAGCCAAGAGGCGGGACCGAACGAGCAGTACTTC.

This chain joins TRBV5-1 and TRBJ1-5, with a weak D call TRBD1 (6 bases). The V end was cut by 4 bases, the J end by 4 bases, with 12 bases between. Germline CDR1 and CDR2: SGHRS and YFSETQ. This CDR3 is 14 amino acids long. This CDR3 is CASSPGTPNQPQHF. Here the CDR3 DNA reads TGCGCCAGCAGCCCCGGGACACCAAATCAGCCCCAGCATTTT.

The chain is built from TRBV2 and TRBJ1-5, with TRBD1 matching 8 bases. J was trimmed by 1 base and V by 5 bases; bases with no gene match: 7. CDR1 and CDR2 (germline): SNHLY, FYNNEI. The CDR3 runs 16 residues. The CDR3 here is CASSFRGQESNQPQHF. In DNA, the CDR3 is TGTGCCAGCAGTTTCAGGGGGCAGGAAAGCAATCAGCCCCAGCATTTT.

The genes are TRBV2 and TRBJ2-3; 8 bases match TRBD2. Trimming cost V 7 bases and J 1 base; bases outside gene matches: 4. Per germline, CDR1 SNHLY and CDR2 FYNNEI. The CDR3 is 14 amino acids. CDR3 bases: TGTGCCAGCACTGTGACTAGCGGCACAGATACGCAGTATTTT. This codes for CASTVTSGTDTQYF.

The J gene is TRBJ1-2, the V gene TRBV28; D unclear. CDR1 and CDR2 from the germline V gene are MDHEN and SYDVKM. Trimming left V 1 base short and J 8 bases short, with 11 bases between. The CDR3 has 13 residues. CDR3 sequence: CASSLLGGGGYTF. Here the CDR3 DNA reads TGTGCCAGCAGTTTATTGGGCGGTGGGGGCTACACCTTC.

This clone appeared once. The CDR3 coding sequence is TGTGCCAGCAGCGCAGGGGACAGGGAATTGCAGGCTTTCTTT. Protein: CASSAGDRELQAFF. This chain links TRBV7-9 with TRBJ1-1; 9 bases align to TRBD1. The CDR3 spans 14 residues. Germline CDR1 and CDR2: SEHNR and FQNEAQ (reference sequence). Germline trimming cut 5 bases from V and 11 bases from J; bases unmatched to any gene: 12.

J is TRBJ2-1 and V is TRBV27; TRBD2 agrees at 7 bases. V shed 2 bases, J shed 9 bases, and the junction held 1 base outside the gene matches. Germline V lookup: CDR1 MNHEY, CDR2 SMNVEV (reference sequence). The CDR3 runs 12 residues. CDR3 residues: CASSLSGIEQFF. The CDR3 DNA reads TGTGCCAGCAGTTTAAGCGGGATTGAGCAGTTCTTC.

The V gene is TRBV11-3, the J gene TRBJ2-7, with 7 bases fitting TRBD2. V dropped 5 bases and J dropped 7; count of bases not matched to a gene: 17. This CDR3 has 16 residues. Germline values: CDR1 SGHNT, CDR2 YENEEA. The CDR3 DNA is TGTGCCAGCAGCCCGGTGACTAGCCGCCGTTTCGAAGAGCAGTACTTC. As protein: CASSPVTSRRFEEQYF.

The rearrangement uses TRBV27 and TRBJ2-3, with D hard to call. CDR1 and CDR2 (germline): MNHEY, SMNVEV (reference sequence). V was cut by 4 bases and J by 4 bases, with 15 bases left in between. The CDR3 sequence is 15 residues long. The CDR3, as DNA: TGTGCCAGCAGTTCGTTGCCTAACCGGGCAGATACGCAGTATTTT. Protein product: CASSSLPNRADTQYF.

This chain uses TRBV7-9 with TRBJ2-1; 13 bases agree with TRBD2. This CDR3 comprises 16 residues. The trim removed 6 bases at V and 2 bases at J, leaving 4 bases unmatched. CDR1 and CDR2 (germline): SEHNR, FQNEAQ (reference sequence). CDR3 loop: CASRVGLAGTYNEQFF. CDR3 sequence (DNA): TGTGCCAGCAGGGTGGGACTAGCGGGAACCTACAATGAGCAGTTCTTC.

This CDR3 is CASSVTPGQAAGYTF. Written as DNA, the CDR3 is TGTGCCAGCAGTGTAACCCCGGGACAGGCGGCTGGCTACACCTTC. The chain carries TRBV28 and TRBJ1-2; 8 bases line up with TRBD1. The CDR3 loop spans 15 amino acids. V trimming: 5 bases; J trimming: 7 bases; junction bases outside the gene matches: 12. CDR1 and CDR2 (germline): MDHEN, SYDVKM.

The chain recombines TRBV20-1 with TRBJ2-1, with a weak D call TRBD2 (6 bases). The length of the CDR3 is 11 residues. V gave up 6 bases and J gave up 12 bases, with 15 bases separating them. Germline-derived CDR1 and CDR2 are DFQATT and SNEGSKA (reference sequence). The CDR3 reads CSARPPGVQFF. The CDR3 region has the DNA TGCAGTGCGAGACCGCCGGGGGTGCAGTTCTTC.

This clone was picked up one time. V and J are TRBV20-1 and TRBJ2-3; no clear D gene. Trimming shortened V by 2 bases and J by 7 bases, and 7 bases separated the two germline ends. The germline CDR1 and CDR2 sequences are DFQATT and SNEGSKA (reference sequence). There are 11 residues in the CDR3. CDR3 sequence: CSARPDHTQYF. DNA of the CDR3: TGCAGTGCTAGACCCGACCATACGCAGTATTTT.

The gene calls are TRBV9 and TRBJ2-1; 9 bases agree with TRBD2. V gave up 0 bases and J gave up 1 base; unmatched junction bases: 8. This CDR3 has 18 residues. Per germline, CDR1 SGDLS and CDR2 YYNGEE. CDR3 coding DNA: TGTGCCAGCAGCGTAGGCGCCGTAGCGGGAGTATCCTACAATGAGCAGTTCTTC. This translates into CASSVGAVAGVSYNEQFF.

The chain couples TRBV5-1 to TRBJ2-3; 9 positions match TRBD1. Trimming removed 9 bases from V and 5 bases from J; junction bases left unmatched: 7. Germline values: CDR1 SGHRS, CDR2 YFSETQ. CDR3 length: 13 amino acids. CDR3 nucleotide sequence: TGCGCCACTGCGGGACAGGGTGTAGATACGCAGTATTTT. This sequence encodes CATAGQGVDTQYF.

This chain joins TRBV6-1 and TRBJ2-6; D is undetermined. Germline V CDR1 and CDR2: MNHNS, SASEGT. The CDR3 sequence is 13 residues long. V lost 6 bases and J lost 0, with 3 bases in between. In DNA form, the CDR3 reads TGTGCCAGCAGGAACTCTGGGGCCAACGTCCTGACTTTC. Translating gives CASRNSGANVLTF.